The sequence of this T cell receptor beta chain was determined in a study of HIV-infected patients and healthy controls. This clonotype has ten or more counts. The repertoire came from unfractionated whole blood and reflected all unsorted peripheral T cells. Alpha and beta constant-region primers primed reverse transcription of around 550 ng RNA. Each of the alpha and beta chains got its own library through chain-specific third strand synthesis with indices. Each CDR3 protein gets one entry after TCRdb re-called the 5' RACE reads with MiXCR. The sample consists of over 7,500 distinct CDR3 sequences, about 6.3% of them appearing once. Germline V gene data show CDR1 as MNHEY and CDR2 as SMNVEV (reference sequence). V was pared by 3 bases and J by 6 bases, with 12 bases between. This CDR3 has 15 residues.

The sample consisted of blood, taken before antiretroviral therapy. This receptor was taken from an adult with HIV infection. V and J are TRBV27 and TRBJ1-6, with D perhaps TRBD1 (6 bases). CDR3 DNA: TGTGCCAGCAGTTTCGGGACAAGGTCTAATTCACCCCTCCACTTT. Its protein is CASSFGTRSNSPLHF.